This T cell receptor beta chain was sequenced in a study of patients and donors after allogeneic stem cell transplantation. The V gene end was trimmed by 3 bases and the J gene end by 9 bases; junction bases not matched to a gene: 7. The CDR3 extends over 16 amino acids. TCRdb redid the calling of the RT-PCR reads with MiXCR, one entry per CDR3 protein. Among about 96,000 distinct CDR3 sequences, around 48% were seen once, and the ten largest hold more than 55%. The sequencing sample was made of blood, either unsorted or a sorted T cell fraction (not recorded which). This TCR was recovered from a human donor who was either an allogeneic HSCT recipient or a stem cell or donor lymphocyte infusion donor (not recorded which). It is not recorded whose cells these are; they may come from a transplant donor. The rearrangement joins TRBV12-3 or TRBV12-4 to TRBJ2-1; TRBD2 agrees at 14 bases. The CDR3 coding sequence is TGTGCCAGCAGTTTTTCTCGACTAGCGGGAGGGACTGAGCAGTTCTTC. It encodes CASSFSRLAGGTEQFF.